This TCR beta chain was sequenced for a study of naive and memory T cell subsets. This clonotype was recorded a few times. The antigen remains unidentified. An equimolar mix of two oligonucleotides served as the beta constant-region primer for TRBC1 and TRBC2. Nested alpha and beta constant-region primers with the SP2 primer drove four PCR rounds on ligated cDNA. TCRdb fed the UMI-ligation and nested PCR reads into MiXCR, producing one record per CDR3 protein. Among 98,000 or so distinct CDR3 sequences listed, more than 12% were seen once. Whole-study results and caveats: A few larger clonotypes appeared in naive repertoires, especially CD8, possibly memory cells re-expressing CD45RA.

CDR1 is MNHEY, CDR2 SMNVEV, per germline (reference sequence). V lost 6 bases and J lost 1, with 9 bases in between. The CDR3 covers 13 residues. This TCR was sampled from a human donor in good health. Sequencing was performed on naive CD8+ T cells from blood. This sequence joins TRBV27 and TRBJ2-5; D call uncertain. Here the CDR3 DNA reads TGTGCCAGCAGCTCTGCTCTCCAAGAGACCCAGTACTTC. This encodes CASSSALQETQYF.